This T cell receptor beta chain emerged from a study of cytomegalovirus exposure and HLA in healthy donors. As concerns this clone: As yet, its antigen is unknown. Within the sample, other DNA sequences also encode this same CDR3.

The PCR contained 60 Vbeta and 13 Jbeta primers. Sequencing used immunoSEQ multiplex PCR; TCRdb keeps in-frame clones, though not all of them. The sample includes around 150,000 clones, approximately 74% of them seen just once. Regarding the study as a whole: Overall, roughly 160 TCR beta chains were annotated as cytomegalovirus-associated. Follow-up analysis later connected one missense variant in DCLRE1C with trimming of TCR beta V- and J-genes. Indistinguishable V segments, including TRBV6-2 and TRBV6-3, were excluded.

V was trimmed by 4 bases and J by 4 bases, leaving 11 bases between them. The CDR3 loop spans 13 amino acids. CDR1 and CDR2 from the germline V gene are SGHRS and YFSETQ. The chain carries TRBV5-1 and TRBJ1-2, with D unresolved. This sequence was found in a woman in her twenties or thirties in good health and CMV-seronegative. The specimen was PBMCs. CDR3 coding DNA: TGCGCCAGCAGCCCAACAGAGAGCTATGGCTACACCTTC. This codes for CASSPTESYGYTF.